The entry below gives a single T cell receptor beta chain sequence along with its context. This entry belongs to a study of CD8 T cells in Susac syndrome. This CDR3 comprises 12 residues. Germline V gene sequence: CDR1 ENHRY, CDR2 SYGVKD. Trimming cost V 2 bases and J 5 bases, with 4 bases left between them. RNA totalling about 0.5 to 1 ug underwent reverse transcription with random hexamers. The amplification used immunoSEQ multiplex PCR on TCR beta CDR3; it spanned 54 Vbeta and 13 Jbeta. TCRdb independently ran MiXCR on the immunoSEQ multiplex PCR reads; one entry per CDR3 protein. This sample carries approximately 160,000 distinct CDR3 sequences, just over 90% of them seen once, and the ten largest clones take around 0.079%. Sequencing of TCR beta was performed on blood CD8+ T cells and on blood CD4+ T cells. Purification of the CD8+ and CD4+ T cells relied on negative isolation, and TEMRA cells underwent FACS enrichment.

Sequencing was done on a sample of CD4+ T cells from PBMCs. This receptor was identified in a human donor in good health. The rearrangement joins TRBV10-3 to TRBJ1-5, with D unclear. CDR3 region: CAISETYQPQHF. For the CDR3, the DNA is TGTGCCATCAGTGAGACCTATCAGCCCCAGCATTTT.